The clone carrying this T cell receptor beta chain was observed a handful of times. Its antigen remains unknown. Each CDR3 protein gets one entry after TCRdb re-called the reads with MiXCR. The data show some 560,000 distinct CDR3 sequences, with around 40% seen just once and 48% held by the top ten. Germline lookup yields CDR1 SGHTA and CDR2 FQGNSA. The CDR3 loop spans 14 amino acids. Trimming took 0 bases from V and 9 from J; bases not matched to a gene: 3. These data originate in a study of T cell repertoires in cytomegalovirus infection. The starting material was cultured PBMCs, obtained from culture after CMV antigen stimulation. The rearrangement links TRBV7-2 to TRBJ2-4; 9 bases agree with TRBD2. This clonotype originated in a human donor in good health (CMV status not recorded). Some clones in this sample may be carry-over from other donors' samples. In nucleotides, the CDR3 is TGTGCCAGCAGCTTAGCGGGACTAGCCGGCATTCAGTACTTC. Its protein is CASSLAGLAGIQYF.